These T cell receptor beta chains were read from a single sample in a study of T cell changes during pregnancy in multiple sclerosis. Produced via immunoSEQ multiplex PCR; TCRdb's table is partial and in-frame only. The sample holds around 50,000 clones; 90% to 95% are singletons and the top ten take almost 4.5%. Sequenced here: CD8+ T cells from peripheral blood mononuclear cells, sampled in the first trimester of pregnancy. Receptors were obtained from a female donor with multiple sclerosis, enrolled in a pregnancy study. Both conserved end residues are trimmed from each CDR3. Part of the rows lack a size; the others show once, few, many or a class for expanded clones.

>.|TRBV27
ASSRGPGRIAGELF
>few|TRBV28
ASSLTGLNTEAF
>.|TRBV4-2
ASSQKPGLKNEKLF
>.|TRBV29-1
SVGTGSSYEQY
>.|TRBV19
ASSIETGVSYEQY
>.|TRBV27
ASSLSAQNYEQY
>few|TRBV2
ASEGQPSINQPQH
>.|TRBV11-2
ASTRERGNTGELF
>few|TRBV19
ASSVSPDRGHFGSNEKLF
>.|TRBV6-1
ASTTLGTEAF
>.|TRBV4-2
ASSQALLTDTQY
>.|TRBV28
ASSLSSHFYEQY
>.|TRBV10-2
ASSGTGLAGHNEQF
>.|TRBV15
ATSSRGWTEAF
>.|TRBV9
ASSPRPDYPLSLTNTGELF
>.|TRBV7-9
ASRRQGDEQY
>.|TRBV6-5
ASSPTGLYEQY
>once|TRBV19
ASMGQGLDTQY
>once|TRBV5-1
ASSLKGTVYQETQY
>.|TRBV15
ATSSGASGGYTQY
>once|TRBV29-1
SVVGTGNSYNEQF
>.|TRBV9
ASSAPGQGAWGTEAF
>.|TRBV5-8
ASSLAVNTEAF
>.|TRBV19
ASCGGGPGTGELF
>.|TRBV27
ASSLLSRTGELF
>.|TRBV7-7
ASSSGTGAEQY
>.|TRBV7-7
ASSPGGGDNEQF
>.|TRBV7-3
ASSSAGGSYNEQF
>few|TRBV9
ASTPTGKDYGYT
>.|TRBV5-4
ASSFGQGANGYT
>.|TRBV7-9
ASSLGSPEQF
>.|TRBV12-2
ASRFTRYNEQF
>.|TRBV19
ASSSAPRGTQY
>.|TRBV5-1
ASSLVQNEQF
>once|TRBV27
ASSLSGLAGYRLDYEQY
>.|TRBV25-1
ASSPWEVSSGNTIY
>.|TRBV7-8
ASSPSGDTQY
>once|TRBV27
ASSFLTLADEQY